This passage covers 8 T cell receptor beta chains from one sample sequenced in a study of T cell changes during pregnancy in multiple sclerosis. Only in-frame clones appear in the TCRdb table, and some are missing; sequencing was by immunoSEQ multiplex PCR. The repertoire holds tens of thousands of clones, with over 90% as singletons. The source was peripheral blood, collected in the third trimester of pregnancy. The receptors were gathered from a female donor with multiple sclerosis, enrolled in a pregnancy study.

The V and J genes are TRBV10-2 and TRBJ1-1, with D possibly matching TRBD1 (5 bases). V lost 6 bases and J 3 bases, leaving 14 bases between the germline ends. CDR3 length equals 14 residues. The V gene's germline CDR1 is WSHSY and CDR2 SAAADI. CDR3 amino acids: CASRDTGRDTEAFF. CDR3 in DNA: TGCGCCAGCAGAGACACGGGCAGGGACACTGAAGCTTTCTTT.

The gene calls are TRBV7-2 and TRBJ2-7, with 10 positions matching TRBD2. CDR3 length: 14 amino acids. Trimming cost V 4 bases and J 8 bases; bases outside gene matches: 8. Germline V gene sequence: CDR1 SGHTA, CDR2 FQGNSA. The CDR3 sequence is CASSSYGTSAQQYF. Here the CDR3 DNA reads TGTGCCAGCAGCTCCTACGGGACTAGCGCACAGCAGTACTTC.

This sequence joins TRBV6-1 and TRBJ2-7; weak D call: TRBD1 (6 bases). The germline gives CDR1 MNHNS, CDR2 SASEGT. The CDR3 is 16 residues long. The V end lost 4 bases, the J end lost 2 bases, and 18 bases lay between the germline ends. The CDR3 loop reads CASSGRKGTPTYEQYF. The CDR3 bases are TGTGCCAGCAGTGGTCGAAAAGGGACACCAACCTACGAGCAGTACTTC.

The genes are TRBV7-9 and TRBJ2-2; tentative D call: TRBD1 (6 bases). V was trimmed by 5 bases and J by 7 bases, leaving 11 bases between them. CDR3 length: 13 amino acids. CDR1 and CDR2 from the germline V gene are SEHNR and FQNEAQ (reference sequence). CDR3: CASSEQGGGELFF. The CDR3 bases are TGTGCCAGCAGCGAACAGGGCGGCGGGGAGCTGTTTTTT.

V usage is TRBV28 and J usage is TRBJ1-3; TRBD1 is a possible D gene (5 bases). V was shortened by 3 bases and J by 0 bases, with 15 bases between the two germline ends. CDR3 length equals 17 residues. CDR1 and CDR2 from the germline V gene are MDHEN and SYDVKM. CDR3 amino acids: CASSFQYWGDSGNTIYF. The CDR3 coding sequence is TGTGCCAGCAGTTTTCAATATTGGGGGGACTCTGGAAACACCATATATTTT.

The rearrangement uses TRBV7-9 and TRBJ2-7; 9 nucleotides match TRBD1. V lost 8 bases to trimming and J lost 1 base; unmatched junction nucleotides: 6. CDR3 length: 14 residues. CDR1 SEHNR and CDR2 FQNEAQ come from the germline V gene (reference sequence). The CDR3 protein is CASGDGTGSYEQYF. CDR3 in DNA: TGTGCCAGCGGAGACGGGACAGGGTCCTACGAGCAGTACTTC.

The CDR3 loop is CAISELAENGELFF. CDR3 DNA sequence: TGTGCCATCAGTGAGTTAGCGGAAAACGGGGAGCTGTTTTTT. The V and J genes are TRBV10-3 and TRBJ2-2; D perhaps matches TRBD2 (6 bases). Trimming took 1 base from V and 7 from J, leaving 10 bases between them. CDR3 length: 14 residues. Germline V gene sequence: CDR1 ENHRY, CDR2 SYGVKD.

The CDR3 region is CASSQGALTSTDTQYF. CDR3 bases: TGTGCCAGCAGCCAAGGAGCCCTGACTAGCACAGATACGCAGTATTTT. The rearrangement links TRBV6-6 to TRBJ2-3; D is unresolved. Trimming stripped 6 bases from V and 0 bases from J, with 16 bases between. CDR1 MNHNY and CDR2 SVGAGI come from the germline V gene (reference sequence). The CDR3 is made up of 16 amino acids.